Listed below are T cell receptor beta chains from one sample, sequenced in a study of cytomegalovirus exposure and HLA in healthy donors. Generated by immunoSEQ multiplex PCR, the TCRdb table keeps only in-frame clones and is missing some. The table includes some 170,000 clones, around three quarters detected once. The sample consisted of PBMCs. Receptors originate from a woman in her thirties or forties in good health and CMV-seronegative. CDR3s include the opening cysteine and the closing phenylalanine or tryptophan. A D gene is named only where the DNA matches it firmly. Expanded clones are given a class, and other clones once, few, many or no size at all.

D gene	J gene	V gene	clone size	CDR3 DNA	CDR3 protein
TRBD2	TRBJ2-5	TRBV15	NA	TGTGCCACCAGGGGGGCTAGCGGGCCCCAAGAGACCCAGTACTTC	CATRGASGPQETQYF
NA	TRBJ2-7	TRBV6-5	NA	TGTGCCAGCAGTTACTCGGGGGCGAGTACCTACGAGCAGTACTTC	CASSYSGASTYEQYF
TRBD2	TRBJ2-3	TRBV30	few	TGTGCCTGGAGAAAGGGACTAGCGGCGGCCGATACGCAGTATTTT	CAWRKGLAAADTQYF
NA	TRBJ2-7	TRBV2	NA	TGTGCCAGCAGCAACCGGGACGGGGGCTCCTACGAGCAGTACTTC	CASSNRDGGSYEQYF
NA	TRBJ2-2	TRBV6-5	NA	TGTGCCAGCTGTGCCAGGCTTGGGAACACCGGGGAGCTGTTTTTT	CASCARLGNTGELFF
TRBD1	TRBJ1-4	TRBV6-1	few	TGTGCCAGCAGTCTCGACAGGGGTGAAAAACTGTTTTTT	CASSLDRGEKLFF
TRBD2	TRBJ2-1	TRBV6-5	NA	TGTGCCAGCAAGGGACTAGCGGGAGGAGGTGAGCAGTTCTTC	CASKGLAGGGEQFF
NA	TRBJ2-2	TRBV29-1	NA	TGCAGCGTTGAAGTTGCGAGGCGGGAGCTGTTTTTT	CSVEVARRELFF
NA	TRBJ1-2	TRBV5-1	NA	TGCGCCAGCAGCTCGTACAATTCCTATGGCTACACCTTC	CASSSYNSYGYTF
TRBD2	TRBJ2-3	TRBV7-9	NA	TGTGCCAGCAGCGGGGGACTAGCGGGGACAGATACGCAGTATTTT	CASSGGLAGTDTQYF
TRBD2	TRBJ2-1	TRBV2	NA	TGTGCCAGCAGTGAGGCGGGAGGGGGCTACAATGAGCAGTTCTTC	CASSEAGGGYNEQFF
TRBD2	TRBJ2-1	TRBV6-1	NA	TGTGCCAGCGAGGCCGGGCTAGCGGGGTCTAATGAGCAGTTCTTC	CASEAGLAGSNEQFF
TRBD1	TRBJ2-2	TRBV5-1	once	TGCGCCAGCGGTGAAGGACAGGGGGCTCCCGGGGAGCTGTTTTTT	CASGEGQGAPGELFF
NA	TRBJ2-2	TRBV30	NA	TGTGCCTGGAGAGGTCCCGGACCGGGAGTCACCGGGGAGCTGTTTTTT	CAWRGPGPGVTGELFF
NA	TRBJ2-7	TRBV19	NA	TGTGCCAGTAGTCCCCATGGACAGCTAGGCTCCTACGAGCAGTACTTC	CASSPHGQLGSYEQYF
NA	TRBJ2-6	TRBV6-6	NA	TGTGCCGGACTGAACTCTGGGGCCAACGTCCTGACTTTC	CAGLNSGANVLTF
NA	TRBJ2-1	TRBV5-1	NA	TGCGCCAGCAGCTTGGGACTATACAATGAGCAGTTCTTC	CASSLGLYNEQFF
TRBD1	TRBJ2-1	TRBV5-6	NA	TGTGCCAGCAGCGCCCGACAGGGATACTACAATGAGCAGTTCTTC	CASSARQGYYNEQFF
TRBD2	TRBJ2-1	TRBV7-9	NA	TGTGCCAGCAGCCCTAAGCGGGAGTACCCCTACAATGAGCAGTTCTTC	CASSPKREYPYNEQFF
NA	TRBJ2-1	TRBV7-6	few	TGTGCCAGCAGCCCCGCCGCGGTAGCGGTCTCCTACAATGAGCAGTTCTTC	CASSPAAVAVSYNEQFF
TRBD1	TRBJ2-7	TRBV29-1	NA	TGCAGCGTTGAAGAGCCGACAGGGGCAGCTTACGAGCAGTACTTC	CSVEEPTGAAYEQYF
NA	TRBJ2-7	TRBV7-7	NA	TGTGCTAGCAGCTTAGCCCGTTCTAGCTCCCAGCACCCCTACGAGCAGTACTTC	CASSLARSSSQHPYEQYF
NA	TRBJ2-3	TRBV18	NA	TGTGCCACAGGACTGAGCACAGATACGCAGTATTTT	CATGLSTDTQYF
NA	TRBJ1-5	TRBV6-6	NA	TGTGCCAGCAGTTACGGGTCGGAGGATAGCAATCAGCCCCAGCATTTT	CASSYGSEDSNQPQHF
NA	TRBJ2-7	TRBV7-2	NA	TGTGCCAGCAGCTTGAGCTTGAAGCGGCAAGCCTACGAGCAGTACTTC	CASSLSLKRQAYEQYF
NA	TRBJ1-1	TRBV2	NA	TGTGCCACCCTCCGTCCTTACAGGGACACTGAAGCTTTCTTT	CATLRPYRDTEAFF
NA	TRBJ1-5	TRBV28	NA	TGTGCCAGCAGTCTCTATAGCAATCAGCCCCAGCATTTT	CASSLYSNQPQHF
TRBD1	TRBJ2-7	TRBV6-5	once	TGTGCCAGCAGAGCCGGGACAGGGGCCTACGAGCAGTACTTC	CASRAGTGAYEQYF
NA	TRBJ1-1	TRBV30	NA	TGTGCCTGGATCATTCTGAACACTGAAGCTTTCTTT	CAWIILNTEAFF
NA	TRBJ1-5	TRBV30	NA	TGTGCCTGGAGTGGGGCCAGCCGTAATCAGCCCCAGCATTTT	CAWSGASRNQPQHF
TRBD2	TRBJ2-1	TRBV6-5	NA	TGTGCCAGCAGTTACTCAGGGACTAGCGGGAGAGGTGAGCAGTTCTTC	CASSYSGTSGRGEQFF
NA	TRBJ1-3	TRBV7-8	few	TGTGCCAGCAGCTTGGAGGGGTCTCGGTACTCTGGAAACACCATATATTTT	CASSLEGSRYSGNTIYF
TRBD1	TRBJ1-1	TRBV7-9	NA	TGTGCCAGCAGCTTAGGGGTCGGACAGGGGAACACTGAAGCTTTCTTT	CASSLGVGQGNTEAFF
NA	TRBJ1-5	TRBV7-8	NA	TGTGCCAGCAGCGAAGACGGGTTTCAGCCCCAGCATTTT	CASSEDGFQPQHF
NA	TRBJ2-3	TRBV5-1	NA	TGCGCCAGCAGCTTGGAGAAGACTAGCACAGATACGCAGTATTTT	CASSLEKTSTDTQYF
NA	TRBJ1-3	TRBV28	NA	TGTGCCAGCAGCCTGGGCCGAAGCTCTGGAAACACCATATATTTT	CASSLGRSSGNTIYF
TRBD1	TRBJ1-2	TRBV2	NA	TGTGCCAACGGACAGGGGAGCCTCTATGGCTACACCTTC	CANGQGSLYGYTF
NA	TRBJ2-7	TRBV6-6	NA	TGTGCCAGCAGTCCTGACGACAGATACGAGCAGTACTTC	CASSPDDRYEQYF
NA	TRBJ2-3	TRBV27	NA	TGTGCCAGCAGCCCATCGGATCGGGGAAACACAGATACGCAGTATTTT	CASSPSDRGNTDTQYF
NA	TRBJ1-2	TRBV5-4	NA	TGTGCCAGCAGCCCCGGGGGGAACTATGGCTACACCTTC	CASSPGGNYGYTF
TRBD1	TRBJ1-1	TRBV27	NA	TGTGCCAGCAGACAGGGGAGGCTCCAAGCTTTCTTT	CASRQGRLQAFF
TRBD2	TRBJ2-1	TRBV27	NA	TGTGCCAGCAGTTTATACCCCCCCCTAGCGGGAGTAGGTAATGAGCAGTTCTTC	CASSLYPPLAGVGNEQFF
TRBD1	TRBJ2-1	TRBV7-8	once	TGTGCCAGCGCCAAGGCAGGGGGCTCCTACAATGAGCAGTTCTTC	CASAKAGGSYNEQFF
TRBD2	TRBJ2-1	TRBV7-9	NA	TGTGCCAGCAGGATAGCGGGAGGGTCCTACAATGAGCAGTTCTTC	CASRIAGGSYNEQFF
NA	TRBJ2-7	TRBV5-1	NA	TGCGCCAGCAGACAGGGTGACTACGAGCAGTACTTC	CASRQGDYEQYF
TRBD1	TRBJ1-4	TRBV2	NA	TGTGCCAGCAGTCTTCAGGGGGCAGGAAGTGAAAAACTGTTTTTT	CASSLQGAGSEKLFF
NA	TRBJ1-5	TRBV12-2	NA	TGTGCAAGTCGCTTAGCGGGAGAACCGGGACATTCTAGCAATCAGCCCCAGCATTTT	CASRLAGEPGHSSNQPQHF
NA	TRBJ2-7	TRBV9	NA	TGTGCCAGCAGCCCCCGACTAGACGGGTCCTACGAGCAGTACTTC	CASSPRLDGSYEQYF
NA	TRBJ2-3	TRBV6-1	NA	TGTGCCAGCAGTGAAGCGCTTCAACTCTTCACAGATACGCAGTATTTT	CASSEALQLFTDTQYF
NA	TRBJ2-7	TRBV6-1	NA	TGTGCCAGCAAGGAGGCCTACGAGCAGTACTTC	CASKEAYEQYF
NA	TRBJ2-2	TRBV5-1	NA	TGCGCCAGCAGCTTGAGTCCGGGAAAGACCGGGGAGCTGTTTTTT	CASSLSPGKTGELFF
NA	TRBJ2-7	TRBV27	NA	TGTGCCAGCAGCAACTACAGGGAAGACTCCTACGAGCAGTACTTC	CASSNYREDSYEQYF
NA	TRBJ1-1	TRBV7-9	NA	TGTGCCAGCAGCTTAGTAGGAGGGAGGAGGGCTTTCTTT	CASSLVGGRRAFF